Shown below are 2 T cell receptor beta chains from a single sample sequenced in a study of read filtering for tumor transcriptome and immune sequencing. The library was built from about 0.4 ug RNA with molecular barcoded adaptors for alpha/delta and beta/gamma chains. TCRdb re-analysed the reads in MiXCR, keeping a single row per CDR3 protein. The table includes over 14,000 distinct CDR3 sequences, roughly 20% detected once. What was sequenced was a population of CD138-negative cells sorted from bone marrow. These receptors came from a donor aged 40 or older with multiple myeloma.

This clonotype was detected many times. The CDR3 loop reads CASSPGLAKRSGELFF. The CDR3 region has the DNA TGTGCCAGCAGTCCCGGACTAGCGAAGCGTTCCGGGGAGCTGTTTTTT. The chain recombines TRBV6-5 with TRBJ2-2; TRBD2 aligns across 9 bases. V was pared by 5 bases and J by 6 bases, with 10 bases of the junction left unmatched. The germline gives CDR1 MNHEY, CDR2 SVGAGI. This CDR3 is 16 amino acids long.

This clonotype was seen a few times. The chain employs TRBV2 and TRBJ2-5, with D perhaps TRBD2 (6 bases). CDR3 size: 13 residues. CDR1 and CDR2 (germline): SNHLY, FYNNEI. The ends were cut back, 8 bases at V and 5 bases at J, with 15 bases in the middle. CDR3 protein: CASFGGMGETQYF. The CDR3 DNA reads TGTGCCAGCTTCGGGGGAATGGGGGAGACCCAGTACTTC.